This is a list of T cell receptor beta chains from one sample in a study of Ad26.COV2.S vaccination and SARS-CoV-2 variants. Libraries were prepared by immunoSEQ multiplex PCR; TCRdb keeps only in-frame clonotypes and omits some of them. The sample lists approximately 240,000 clones, roughly 88% occurring once. The sequenced sample was peripheral blood, obtained in a trial of Ad26.COV2.S vaccine versus placebo. The receptors here all came from a person aged 18-65 years who received the Ad26.COV2.S COVID-19 vaccine or a placebo. Each CDR3 is given with its conserved first and last residue.

J gene,V gene,CDR3 protein
TRBJ2-7,TRBV3-1/TRBV3-2,CASSQGLAGRDEQYF
TRBJ1-4,TRBV7-2,CASSLGRVEKLFF
TRBJ2-3,TRBV9,CASSVAGVSTDTQYF
TRBJ1-4,TRBV20-1,CSATSPTVF
TRBJ2-1,TRBV4-3,CASSHEAAATEQFF
TRBJ2-1,TRBV18,CASSPDRESMFF
TRBJ1-6,TRBV7-2,CASSSDITSSYNSPLHF
TRBJ2-5,TRBV30,CAWKVAGGQETQYF
TRBJ1-5,TRBV5-8,CASSSAGAAQPQHF
TRBJ2-7,TRBV4-2,CASSQELDRDYEQYF
TRBJ1-4,TRBV19,CATKATVDEKLFF
TRBJ1-2,TRBV6-1,CASSETGGQRGGRYGYTF
TRBJ1-2,TRBV11-2,CASSSREGIIYGYTF
TRBJ1-4,TRBV18,CASSPWGGDEKLFF
TRBJ2-3,TRBV7-2,CASSLVSGGTDTQYF
TRBJ2-3,TRBV12-3/TRBV12-4,CASRTGTDTQYF
TRBJ1-5,TRBV27,CASRHRQGGNQPQHF
TRBJ2-7,TRBV10-2,CASSAGTALYEQYF
TRBJ2-7,TRBV12-3/TRBV12-4,CASRQGNYEQYF
TRBJ1-1,TRBV6-2/TRBV6-3,CASSYIQGVYTEAFF
TRBJ2-5,TRBV13,CASSFYGGGQETQYF
TRBJ1-4,TRBV2,CASTLQQGLGEKLFF
TRBJ1-4,TRBV19,CASSIVGTNEKLFF
TRBJ1-4,TRBV14,CASSQVPLRWGDEKLFF
TRBJ1-4,TRBV5-5,CASSFPGTGARGEKLFF
TRBJ2-2,TRBV19,CASTIQGASGELFF
TRBJ1-5,TRBV23-1,CASNRDRARPQHF
TRBJ1-2,TRBV9,CASSVASGDSYGYTF
TRBJ2-3,TRBV28,CASSPLGTSTDTQYF
TRBJ2-2,TRBV30,CAWTFTGELFF
TRBJ2-2,TRBV7-9,CASSKEGQGGELFF
TRBJ2-1,TRBV28,CASSPAPGSVQFF
TRBJ1-5,TRBV24-1,CATSDRVRQPQHF
TRBJ2-7,TRBV5-6,CASSLWVAGRREQYF
TRBJ2-5,TRBV13,CASSFFRDNQETQYF
TRBJ2-1,TRBV5-6,CASSSGTSLAFF
TRBJ2-7,TRBV7-2,CASSFQGLTYEQYF
TRBJ2-2,TRBV7-3,CASSLRAGGFNTGELFF
TRBJ1-2,TRBV7-8,CASSLGRTGRGGYTF
TRBJ2-5,TRBV6-5,CASSWRNGGTQYF
TRBJ1-2,TRBV5-4,CASSLIGDFYGYTF
TRBJ1-1,TRBV7-2,CASSPLWDPKLTEAFF
TRBJ1-2,TRBV6-6,CASSYLASDGYTF
TRBJ1-1,TRBV18,CASSPKRTGETEAFF
TRBJ1-2,TRBV10-3,CAISGAGTEPYGYTF
TRBJ2-1,TRBV10-2,CASSELLAGSTSYNEQFF
TRBJ1-1,TRBV6-5,CASTLDRVNTEAFF
TRBJ1-6,TRBV4-3,CASSEDTGSNSPLHF
TRBJ2-3,TRBV11-2,CASRGSGPDTQYF
TRBJ1-4,TRBV3-1/TRBV3-2,CASSHLQLIGEKLFF
TRBJ2-3,TRBV15,CATSRDPTDTQYF
TRBJ2-7,TRBV30,CAWGGAYEQYF
TRBJ2-3,TRBV7-3,CASSLVAGGPSDTQYF